This TCR beta chain is drawn from a study of T cell changes during pregnancy in multiple sclerosis. Measured with immunoSEQ multiplex PCR; TCRdb has only the in-frame clones, and not every one. The sample lists roughly 49,000 clones, approximately 91% occurring once. CDR3 length: 15 amino acids. The V and J ends lost 1 base and 8 bases, in that order; junction bases with no gene match: 4. The germline V gene encodes CDR1 SEHNR and CDR2 FQNEAQ (reference sequence). The sample consisted of CD4+ T cells from peripheral blood mononuclear cells, taken in the second trimester of pregnancy. J is TRBJ2-4 and V is TRBV7-9; 11 positions agree with TRBD2. The clonotype comes from a female donor with multiple sclerosis, enrolled in a pregnancy study. CDR3: CASSLVAGGPDIQYF. The CDR3 coding sequence is TGTGCCAGCAGCTTAGTAGCGGGAGGGCCGGACATTCAGTACTTC.